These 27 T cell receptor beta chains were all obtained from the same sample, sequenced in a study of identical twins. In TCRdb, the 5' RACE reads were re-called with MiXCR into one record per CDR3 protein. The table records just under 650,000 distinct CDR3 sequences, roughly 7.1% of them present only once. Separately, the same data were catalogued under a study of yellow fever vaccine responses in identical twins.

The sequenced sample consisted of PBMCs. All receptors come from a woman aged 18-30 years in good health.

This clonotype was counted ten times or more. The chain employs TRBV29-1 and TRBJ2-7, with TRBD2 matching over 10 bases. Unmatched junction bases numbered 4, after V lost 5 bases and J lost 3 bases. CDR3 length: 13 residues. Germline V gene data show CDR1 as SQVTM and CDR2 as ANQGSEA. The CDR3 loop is CSVTPSGSYEQYF. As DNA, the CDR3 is TGCAGCGTTACCCCTAGCGGGAGCTACGAGCAGTACTTC.

CDR3 in amino acids: CASSTTTWTQYF. DNA for the CDR3: TGTGCCAGCAGCACCACGACGTGGACCCAGTACTTC. This chain connects TRBV7-9 to TRBJ2-5; no clear D. Trimming left V 5 bases short and J 7 bases short, with 11 bases between. From germline, CDR1 is SEHNR and CDR2 FQNEAQ (reference sequence). The CDR3 loop spans 12 amino acids.

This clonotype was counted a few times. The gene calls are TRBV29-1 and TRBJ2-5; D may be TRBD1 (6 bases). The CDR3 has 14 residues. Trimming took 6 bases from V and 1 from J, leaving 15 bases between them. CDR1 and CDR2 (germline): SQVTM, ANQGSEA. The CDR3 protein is CSVLQDSFQETQYF. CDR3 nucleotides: TGCAGCGTGCTTCAGGACAGCTTCCAAGAGACCCAGTACTTC.

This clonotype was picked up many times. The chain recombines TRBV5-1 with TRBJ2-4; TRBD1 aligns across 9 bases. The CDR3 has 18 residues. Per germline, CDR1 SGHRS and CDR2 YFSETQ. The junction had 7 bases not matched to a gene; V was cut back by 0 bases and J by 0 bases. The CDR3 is CASSLDGGQGTAKNIQYF. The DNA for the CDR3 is TGCGCCAGCAGCTTGGATGGGGGACAGGGTACAGCCAAAAACATTCAGTACTTC.

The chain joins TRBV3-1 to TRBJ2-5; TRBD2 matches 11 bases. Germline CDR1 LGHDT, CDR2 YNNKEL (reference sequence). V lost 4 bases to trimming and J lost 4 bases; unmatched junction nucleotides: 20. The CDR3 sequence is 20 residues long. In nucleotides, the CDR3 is TGTGCCAGCAGCCTAGGGGAGGGATCCGCCCGACTAGCGGGAAGAGAGACCCAGTACTTC. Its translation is CASSLGEGSARLAGRETQYF.

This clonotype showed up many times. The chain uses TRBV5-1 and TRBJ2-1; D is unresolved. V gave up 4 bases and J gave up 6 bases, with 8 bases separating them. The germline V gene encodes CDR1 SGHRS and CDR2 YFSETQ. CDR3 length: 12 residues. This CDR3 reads CASSVVGNEQFF. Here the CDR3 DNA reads TGCGCCAGCAGCGTCGTCGGCAATGAGCAGTTCTTC.

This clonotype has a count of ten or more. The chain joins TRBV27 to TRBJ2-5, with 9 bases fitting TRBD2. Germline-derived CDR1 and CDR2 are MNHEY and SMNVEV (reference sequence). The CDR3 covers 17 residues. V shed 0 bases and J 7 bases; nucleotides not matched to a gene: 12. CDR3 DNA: TGTGCCAGCAGTTTATCGAAAGCGGGGGGCCCCTCCGGGACCCAGTACTTC. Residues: CASSLSKAGGPSGTQYF.

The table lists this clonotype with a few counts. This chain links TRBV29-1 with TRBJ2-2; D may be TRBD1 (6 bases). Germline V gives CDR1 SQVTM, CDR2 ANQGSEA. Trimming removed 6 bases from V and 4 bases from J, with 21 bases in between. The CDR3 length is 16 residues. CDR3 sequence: CSVPSLGAESTGELFF. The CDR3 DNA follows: TGCAGCGTGCCCTCGTTGGGGGCGGAATCCACCGGGGAGCTGTTTTTT.

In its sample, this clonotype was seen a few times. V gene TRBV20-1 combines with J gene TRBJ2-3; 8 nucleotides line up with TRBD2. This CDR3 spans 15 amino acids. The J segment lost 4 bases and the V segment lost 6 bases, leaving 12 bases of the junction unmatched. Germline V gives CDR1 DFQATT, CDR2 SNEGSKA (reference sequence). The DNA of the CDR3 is TGCAGTGCCTTCAGGACTAGCATTTGGGCAGATACGCAGTATTTT. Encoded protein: CSAFRTSIWADTQYF.

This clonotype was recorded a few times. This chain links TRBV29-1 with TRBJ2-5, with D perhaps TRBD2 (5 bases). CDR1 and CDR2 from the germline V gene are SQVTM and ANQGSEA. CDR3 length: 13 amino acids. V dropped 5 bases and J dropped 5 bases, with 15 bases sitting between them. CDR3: CSVNRGTQETQYF. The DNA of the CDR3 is TGCAGCGTTAACCGGGGTACCCAGGAGACCCAGTACTTC.

The CDR3 DNA is TGTGCCAGCAGCAAAAAATTCCCGGGACAGGGTGTGGATACGCAGTATTTT. Its translation is CASSKKFPGQGVDTQYF. The rearrangement uses TRBV27 and TRBJ2-3; 9 positions match TRBD1. The germline V gene has CDR1 MNHEY and CDR2 SMNVEV (reference sequence). The CDR3 has 17 amino acids. J lost 6 bases, V lost 6 bases, and 16 bases had no gene match.

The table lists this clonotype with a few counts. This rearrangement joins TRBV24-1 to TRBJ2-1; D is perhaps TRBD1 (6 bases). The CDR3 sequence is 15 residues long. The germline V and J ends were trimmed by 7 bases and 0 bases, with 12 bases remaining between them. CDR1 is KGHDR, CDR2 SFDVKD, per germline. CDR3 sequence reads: CATSLTGSSYNEQFF. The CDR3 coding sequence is TGTGCCACCAGCCTTACAGGGAGCTCCTACAATGAGCAGTTCTTC.

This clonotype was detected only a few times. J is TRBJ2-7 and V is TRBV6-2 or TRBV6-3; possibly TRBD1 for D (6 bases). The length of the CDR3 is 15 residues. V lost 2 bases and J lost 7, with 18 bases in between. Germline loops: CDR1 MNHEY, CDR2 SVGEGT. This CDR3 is CASSYAVQGASEQYF. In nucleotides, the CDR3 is TGTGCCAGCAGTTACGCCGTACAGGGAGCAAGTGAGCAGTACTTC.

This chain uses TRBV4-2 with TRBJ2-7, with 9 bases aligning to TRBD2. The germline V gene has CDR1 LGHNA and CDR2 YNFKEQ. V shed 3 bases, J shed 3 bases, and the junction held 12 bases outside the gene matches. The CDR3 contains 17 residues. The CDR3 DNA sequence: TGTGCCAGCAGCCAGCATACGTGGCGGGAGGGCTACTACGAGCAGTACTTC. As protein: CASSQHTWREGYYEQYF.

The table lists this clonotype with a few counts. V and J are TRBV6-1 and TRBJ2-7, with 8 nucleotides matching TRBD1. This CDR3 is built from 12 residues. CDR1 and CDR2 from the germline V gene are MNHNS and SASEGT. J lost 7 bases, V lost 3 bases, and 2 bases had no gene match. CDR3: CASSETGEEQYF. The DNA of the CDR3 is TGTGCCAGCAGTGAGACAGGGGAAGAGCAGTACTTC.

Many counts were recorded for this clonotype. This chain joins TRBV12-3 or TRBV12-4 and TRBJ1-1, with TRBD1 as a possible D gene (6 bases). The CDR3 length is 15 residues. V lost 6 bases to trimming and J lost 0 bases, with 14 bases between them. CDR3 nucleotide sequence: TGTGCCAGCAGCCGGGGGGGCATCATGAACACTGAAGCTTTCTTT. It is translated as CASSRGGIMNTEAFF.

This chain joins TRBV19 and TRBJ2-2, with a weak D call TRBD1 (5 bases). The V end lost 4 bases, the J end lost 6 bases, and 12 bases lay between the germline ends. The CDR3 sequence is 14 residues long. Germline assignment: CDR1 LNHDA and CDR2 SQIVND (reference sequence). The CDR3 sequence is CASSKPGYAGELFF. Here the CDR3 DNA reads TGTGCCAGTAGTAAGCCAGGGTATGCCGGGGAGCTGTTTTTT. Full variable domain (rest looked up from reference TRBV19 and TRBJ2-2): DGGITQSPKYLFRKEGQNVTLSCEQNLNHDAMYWYRQDPGQGLRLIYYSQIVNDFQKGDIAEGYSVSREKKESFPLTVTSAQKNPTAFYLCASSKPGYAGELFFGEGSRLTVL.

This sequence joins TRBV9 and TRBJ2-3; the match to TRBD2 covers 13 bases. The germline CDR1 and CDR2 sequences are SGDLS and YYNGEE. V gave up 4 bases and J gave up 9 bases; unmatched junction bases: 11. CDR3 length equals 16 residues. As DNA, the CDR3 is TGTGCCAGCAGCTTAACGACCGGGACTAGCGGGGTGACGCAGTATTTT. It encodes CASSLTTGTSGVTQYF.

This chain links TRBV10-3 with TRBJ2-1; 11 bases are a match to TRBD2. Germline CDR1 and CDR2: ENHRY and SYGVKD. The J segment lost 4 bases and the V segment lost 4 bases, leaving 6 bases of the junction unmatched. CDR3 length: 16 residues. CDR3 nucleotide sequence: TGTGCCATCAGTGGGAGTGGGACTAGCGGTTACAATGAGCAGTTCTTC. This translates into CAISGSGTSGYNEQFF.

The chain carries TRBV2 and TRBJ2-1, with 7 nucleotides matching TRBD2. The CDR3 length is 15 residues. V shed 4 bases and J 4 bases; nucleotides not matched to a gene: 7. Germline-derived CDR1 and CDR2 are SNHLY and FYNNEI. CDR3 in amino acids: CASSGGRAPYNEQFF. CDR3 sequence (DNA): TGTGCCAGCAGTGGGGGGAGGGCCCCTTACAATGAGCAGTTCTTC. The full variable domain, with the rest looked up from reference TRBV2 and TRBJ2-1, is EPEVTQTPSHQVTQMGQEVILRCVPISNHLYFYWYRQILGQKVEFLVSFYNNEISEKSEIFDDQFSVERPDGSNFTLKIRSTKLEDSAMYFCASSGGRAPYNEQFFGPGTRLTVL.

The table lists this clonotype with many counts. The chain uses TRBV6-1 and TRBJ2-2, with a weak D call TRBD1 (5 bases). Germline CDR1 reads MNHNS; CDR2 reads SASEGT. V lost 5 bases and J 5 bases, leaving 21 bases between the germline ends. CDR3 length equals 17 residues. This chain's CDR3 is CASSRLLLRQGTGELFF. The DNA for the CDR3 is TGTGCCAGCAGTCGCCTCCTTCTTAGGCAGGGTACCGGGGAGCTGTTTTTT.

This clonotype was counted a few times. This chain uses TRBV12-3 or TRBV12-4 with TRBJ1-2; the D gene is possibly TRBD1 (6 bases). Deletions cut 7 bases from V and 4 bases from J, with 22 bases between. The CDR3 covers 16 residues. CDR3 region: CASTLSGRKGGYGYTF. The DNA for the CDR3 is TGTGCCAGCACCCTTTCGGGACGGAAAGGGGGCTATGGCTACACCTTC.

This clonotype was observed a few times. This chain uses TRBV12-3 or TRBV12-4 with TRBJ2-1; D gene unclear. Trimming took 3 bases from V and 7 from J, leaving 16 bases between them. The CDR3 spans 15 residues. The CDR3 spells CASSFPASRRNEQFF. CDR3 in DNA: TGTGCCAGCAGTTTCCCAGCTAGTCGGCGGAATGAGCAGTTCTTC.

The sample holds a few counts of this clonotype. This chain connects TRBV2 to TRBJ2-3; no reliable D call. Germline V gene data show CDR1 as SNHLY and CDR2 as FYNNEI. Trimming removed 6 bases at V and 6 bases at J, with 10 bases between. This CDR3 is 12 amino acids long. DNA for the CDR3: TGTGCCAGCAGCGCCCGACCCGATACGCAGTATTTT. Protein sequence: CASSARPDTQYF. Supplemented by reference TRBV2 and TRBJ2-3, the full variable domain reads EPEVTQTPSHQVTQMGQEVILRCVPISNHLYFYWYRQILGQKVEFLVSFYNNEISEKSEIFDDQFSVERPDGSNFTLKIRSTKLEDSAMYFCASSARPDTQYFGPGTRLTVL.

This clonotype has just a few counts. For the CDR3, the DNA is TGTGCCAGCAGTTTGAAGGAGAGGGAGGAATATAGCAATCAGCCCCAGCATTTT. It codes for CASSLKEREEYSNQPQHF. This chain joins TRBV27 and TRBJ1-5; D is unclear. Trimming took off 3 bases at V and 0 bases at J, with 18 bases between the two ends. The length of the CDR3 is 18 residues. Germline CDR1 MNHEY, CDR2 SMNVEV (reference sequence).

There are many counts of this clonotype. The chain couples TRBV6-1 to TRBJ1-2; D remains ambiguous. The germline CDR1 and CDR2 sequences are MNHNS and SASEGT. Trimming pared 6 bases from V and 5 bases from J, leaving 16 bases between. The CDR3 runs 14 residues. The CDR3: CASSPVVGRYGYTF. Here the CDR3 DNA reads TGTGCCAGCAGCCCCGTCGTGGGCAGGTATGGCTACACCTTC.

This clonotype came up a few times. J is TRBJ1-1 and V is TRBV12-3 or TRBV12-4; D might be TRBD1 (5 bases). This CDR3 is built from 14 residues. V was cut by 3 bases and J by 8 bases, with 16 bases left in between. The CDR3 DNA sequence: TGTGCCAGCAGTTTTTGGGGAGGGGTTCCCGAAGCTTTCTTT. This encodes CASSFWGGVPEAFF.